One and the same sample provided the 13 T cell receptor beta chains below, sequenced in a study of CXCR3-negative and CXCR3-positive naive CD8 T cells. For these receptors, no antigen is known. Whole-study results and caveats: TRB CDR3 hydrophobicity was greater in CXCR3-positive naive cells than in CXCR3-negative naive cells.

The study made its TRB cDNA libraries by 5' RACE, adding UMI labels. TCRdb re-called the 5' RACE reads; every CDR3 protein appears as one record, without DNA. The sample has 75,000 to 100,000 distinct CDR3 sequences. The sample comprised naive CXCR3+ CD8+ T cells from blood. Subset given: CD45RO-CCR7+CD27+CD95- naive CD8+ T cells expressing CXCR3 (TNR3+). These receptor sequences come from a human donor in good health. Some clones in this sample may be carry-over from other donors' samples.

The CDR3 here is CASSYGTGGAEETQYF. The chain links TRBV6-2 or TRBV6-3 to TRBJ2-5; TCRdb returns TRBD1, unconfirmable since there is no DNA. The CDR3 has 16 amino acids. CDR1 and CDR2 from the germline V gene are MNHEY and SVGEGT.

V is TRBV28 and J is TRBJ2-5; the TCRdb call, TRBD2, lacks DNA for checking. Germline CDR1 is MDHEN and CDR2 is SYDVKM. CDR3 length: 16 residues. CDR3 sequence reads: CASSLQGGSGEETQYF.

The rearrangement links TRBV29-1 to TRBJ2-7; absent DNA, TCRdb's TRBD1 call cannot be checked. The CDR3 runs to 14 residues. The germline gives CDR1 SQVTM, CDR2 ANQGSEA. CDR3 protein: CSVELGQGAYEQYF.

The rearrangement joins TRBV24-1 to TRBJ2-2; TCRdb outputs TRBD2, but without DNA this stays unchecked. This CDR3 has 15 residues. The germline CDR1 and CDR2 sequences are KGHDR and SFDVKD. CDR3 sequence: CATRPGPSNTGELFF.

This chain joins TRBV28 and TRBJ2-7. Per germline, CDR1 MDHEN and CDR2 SYDVKM. The CDR3 is 11 amino acids. The CDR3 protein is CASSLAIEQYF.

The V and J genes are TRBV7-2 and TRBJ2-3; absent DNA, TCRdb's TRBD1 call cannot be checked. Germline V gene data show CDR1 as SGHTA and CDR2 as FQGNSA. The CDR3 runs to 15 residues. CDR3 sequence reads: CASNSGGYSIDTQYF.

CDR3 in amino acids: CATWGEGNTEAFF. The chain is built from TRBV6-6 and TRBJ1-1; TCRdb picks TRBD1, but there is no DNA to check that call. The germline CDR1 and CDR2 sequences are MNHNY and SVGAGI (reference sequence). There are 13 residues in the CDR3.

The rearrangement uses TRBV6-5 and TRBJ1-3. Germline CDR1 reads MNHEY; CDR2 reads SVGAGI. This CDR3 is 15 amino acids long. CDR3 protein: CASSQDGGSGNTIYF.

The chain couples TRBV27 to TRBJ2-7. The V gene's germline CDR1 is MNHEY and CDR2 SMNVEV (reference sequence). This CDR3 has 11 residues. CDR3 sequence: CASSSHYEQYF.

The rearrangement joins TRBV7-2 to TRBJ2-1; the TCRdb D gene call, TRBD2, has no DNA to confirm it. The CDR3 length is 17 residues. The germline V gene encodes CDR1 SGHTA and CDR2 FQGNSA. The chain's CDR3 is CASSLNLAGGEYNEQFF.

This chain links TRBV5-4 with TRBJ2-1; TCRdb returns TRBD2, unconfirmable since there is no DNA. Germline V gives CDR1 SGHNT, CDR2 YYREEE (reference sequence). CDR3 size: 14 residues. The CDR3 region is CASSPVAGDNEQFF.

This rearrangement joins TRBV7-7 to TRBJ2-5; the TCRdb D gene call, TRBD1, has no DNA to confirm it. The CDR3 covers 16 residues. Germline values: CDR1 SSHAT, CDR2 FNYEAQ (reference sequence). The CDR3 is CASSPPGVGDQETQYF.

The V gene is TRBV24-1, the J gene TRBJ2-5; TCRdb calls TRBD1, which cannot be checked without DNA. The CDR3 consists of 17 residues. CDR1 KGHDR and CDR2 SFDVKD come from the germline V gene. CDR3 region: CATSDPTRQGFQETQYF.